This is a list of T cell receptor beta chains from one sample in a study of cytomegalovirus exposure and HLA in healthy donors. This table comes from immunoSEQ multiplex PCR, and its TCRdb copy is limited to in-frame clones, with some not included. This sample carries 85,000 to 100,000 clones, roughly 83% of them seen once, and the ten largest clones take about 3.5%. Source material: PBMCs. The receptors derive from a male donor in good health and CMV-seropositive. Each CDR3 is given with its conserved first and last residue. D genes are given only for firm matches. Not every row has a clone size; where given, it reads once, few, many or a size class.

CDR3aa: CASSLKGLSYEQYF
CDR3nt: TGTGCCAGCAGCCTTAAGGGACTCTCCTACGAGCAGTACTTC
len: 14
abundance: .
j_gene: TRBJ2-7
v_gene: TRBV13
d_gene: .

CDR3aa: CASHPQGTWKTQYF
CDR3nt: TGTGCCAGCCACCCCCAGGGTACGTGGAAGACCCAGTACTTC
len: 14
abundance: .
j_gene: TRBJ2-5
v_gene: TRBV6-1
d_gene: .

CDR3aa: CSVPGTSEETQYF
CDR3nt: TGCAGCGTCCCCGGGACTAGCGAAGAGACCCAGTACTTC
len: 13
abundance: .
j_gene: TRBJ2-5
v_gene: TRBV29-1
d_gene: TRBD2

CDR3aa: CASSQDRLDTQYF
CDR3nt: TGTGCCAGCAGCCAAGATAGACTAGATACGCAGTATTTT
len: 13
abundance: .
j_gene: TRBJ2-3
v_gene: TRBV4-2
d_gene: .

CDR3aa: CASSLDGVRLSNTEAFF
CDR3nt: TGTGCCAGCAGCTTAGACGGGGTTCGGCTAAGTAACACTGAAGCTTTCTTT
len: 17
abundance: .
j_gene: TRBJ1-1
v_gene: TRBV7-9
d_gene: .

CDR3aa: CASSVGLAAGETQYF
CDR3nt: TGTGCCAGCAGCGTAGGACTAGCGGCAGGGGAGACCCAGTACTTC
len: 15
abundance: .
j_gene: TRBJ2-5
v_gene: TRBV9
d_gene: TRBD2

CDR3aa: CASSRTGLQPQHF
CDR3nt: TGTGCCAGCAGTCGGACAGGGCTTCAGCCCCAGCATTTT
len: 13
abundance: few
j_gene: TRBJ1-5
v_gene: TRBV6-1
d_gene: TRBD1

CDR3aa: CASSLVAVGTVQYF
CDR3nt: TGTGCTAGCAGCTTAGTGGCGGTCGGGACAGTCCAGTACTTC
len: 14
abundance: .
j_gene: TRBJ2-5
v_gene: TRBV7-7
d_gene: TRBD1

CDR3aa: CASSPSGNTGELFF
CDR3nt: TGTGCCAGCAGCCCTAGCGGGAACACCGGGGAGCTGTTTTTT
len: 14
abundance: once
j_gene: TRBJ2-2
v_gene: TRBV14
d_gene: TRBD2

CDR3aa: CASSFRQGSPGLEAFF
CDR3nt: TGTGCCAGCAGTTTCCGACAGGGATCCCCTGGATTAGAAGCTTTCTTT
len: 16
abundance: once
j_gene: TRBJ1-1
v_gene: TRBV6-5
d_gene: TRBD1

CDR3aa: CSVVPVGEASTDTQYF
CDR3nt: TGCAGCGTTGTTCCAGTTGGAGAGGCTAGCACAGATACGCAGTATTTT
len: 16
abundance: once
j_gene: TRBJ2-3
v_gene: TRBV29-1
d_gene: .

CDR3aa: CASRARGLAGNTGELFF
CDR3nt: TGTGCCAGTAGGGCCAGGGGACTAGCGGGGAACACCGGGGAGCTGTTTTTT
len: 17
abundance: .
j_gene: TRBJ2-2
v_gene: TRBV19
d_gene: TRBD2

CDR3aa: CASSQDQNRGTEAFF
CDR3nt: TGCGCCAGCAGCCAAGATCAAAACAGGGGCACTGAAGCTTTCTTT
len: 15
abundance: few
j_gene: TRBJ1-1
v_gene: TRBV4-3
d_gene: TRBD1

CDR3aa: CASSLVGQGIYEQYF
CDR3nt: TGTGCCAGCAGCTTAGTCGGACAGGGGATCTACGAGCAGTACTTC
len: 15
abundance: .
j_gene: TRBJ2-7
v_gene: TRBV11-2
d_gene: TRBD1

CDR3aa: CSVVSGGTGELFF
CDR3nt: TGCAGCGTCGTCTCGGGAGGGACCGGGGAGCTGTTTTTT
len: 13
abundance: .
j_gene: TRBJ2-2
v_gene: TRBV29-1
d_gene: TRBD2

CDR3aa: CASSALGTGKETQYF
CDR3nt: TGTGCCAGCAGCGCCCTAGGGACAGGGAAAGAGACCCAGTACTTC
len: 15
abundance: once
j_gene: TRBJ2-5
v_gene: TRBV9
d_gene: TRBD1

CDR3aa: CASSGTGNGYTF
CDR3nt: TGCGCCAGCAGTGGGACAGGGAATGGCTACACCTTC
len: 12
abundance: .
j_gene: TRBJ1-2
v_gene: TRBV10-1
d_gene: TRBD1

CDR3aa: CSASGGNEQYF
CDR3nt: TGCAGTGCTAGCGGTGGTAACGAGCAGTACTTC
len: 11
abundance: .
j_gene: TRBJ2-7
v_gene: TRBV20-1
d_gene: .

CDR3aa: CANSPGQGPYGYTF
CDR3nt: TGTGCCAACTCCCCGGGACAGGGGCCTTATGGCTACACCTTC
len: 14
abundance: once
j_gene: TRBJ1-2
v_gene: TRBV2
d_gene: TRBD1

CDR3aa: CASSAGLYGYTF
CDR3nt: TGTGCCAGCAGTGCGGGACTCTATGGCTACACCTTC
len: 12
abundance: .
j_gene: TRBJ1-2
v_gene: TRBV6-1
d_gene: .

CDR3aa: CASSLGGGTGELFF
CDR3nt: TGCGCCAGCAGCTTGGGAGGGGGCACCGGGGAGCTGTTTTTT
len: 14
abundance: .
j_gene: TRBJ2-2
v_gene: TRBV5-1
d_gene: .

CDR3aa: CASSPLGLTPGELFF
CDR3nt: TGCGCCAGCAGTCCCCTGGGACTTACCCCCGGGGAGCTGTTTTTT
len: 15
abundance: .
j_gene: TRBJ2-2
v_gene: TRBV4-1
d_gene: .

CDR3aa: CASSPQTGELFF
CDR3nt: TGTGCCAGCTCACCTCAAACCGGGGAGCTGTTTTTT
len: 12
abundance: .
j_gene: TRBJ2-2
v_gene: TRBV18
d_gene: .

CDR3aa: CASSQRPGDGLTEAFF
CDR3nt: TGTGCCAGCAGCCAAAGGCCAGGGGATGGTCTCACTGAAGCTTTCTTT
len: 16
abundance: .
j_gene: TRBJ1-1
v_gene: TRBV16
d_gene: .

CDR3aa: CASSSLPAGDTEAFF
CDR3nt: TGTGCCAGCAGCTCCTTGCCGGCCGGGGACACTGAAGCTTTCTTT
len: 15
abundance: .
j_gene: TRBJ1-1
v_gene: TRBV5-5
d_gene: .

CDR3aa: CASSLAPRTNEKLFF
CDR3nt: TGTGCCAGCAGCTTAGCGCCGCGAACTAATGAAAAACTGTTTTTT
len: 15
abundance: .
j_gene: TRBJ1-4
v_gene: TRBV7-8
d_gene: .

CDR3aa: CASSQETGRSSPLHF
CDR3nt: TGTGCCAGCAGCCAAGAGACAGGGAGAAGTTCACCCCTCCACTTT
len: 15
abundance: .
j_gene: TRBJ1-6
v_gene: TRBV14
d_gene: TRBD1